This T cell receptor (beta chain) originates from a study of graft-versus-host responses after intestinal transplantation (dated by TCRdb to 2020 to 2022). In the study overall: Multivisceral, liver-intestinal, or isolated intestinal transplants were received by the recipients. Instead of going to the commercial service, samples from three later patients were sequenced in-house on an Illumina MiSeq and processed with MiXCR. The cohort enrolled approximately 24 intestinal transplant recipients, one of whom was a retransplant, and 3 patients without pretransplant specimens were excluded. To identify alloreactive clones, pre-transplant mixed lymphocyte reaction products were sequenced and then compared with unstimulated pre-transplant donor and recipient T cells. Anti-thymocyte globulin induction was given to all recipients, followed by maintenance tacrolimus and steroids for around three years. A peak of at least 4% donor T cells among recipient peripheral blood mononuclear cells was the definition used for donor T cell macrochimerism. After intestinal transplantation, graft-versus-host and host-versus-graft alloreactive T cell clones in the graft, circulation and bone marrow were tracked using bulk TCR-beta CDR3 sequencing. Broad study findings and their caveats: Conclusions were limited by the relatively low number and heterogeneity of intestinal transplant patients. Patients with donor T cell macrochimerism had high GvH to HvG T cell clonal ratios in their allografts. Early after transplant, declines in HvG clones were associated with peak levels of circulating GvH clones. GvH clones were detected in recipient bone marrow, and some appeared earlier in ileal mucosa or blood, consistent with an intestinal mucosal origin.

The time point label, read with the paper, signifies: cells obtained before transplantation from donor or recipient. CD3+CD4+ and CD3+CD8+ populations were FACS-sorted from unstimulated pre-transplant donor and recipient cells taken from spleen or lymph nodes. As to this clone: The antigen it recognizes is unknown. Base quality data are lacking; no much larger clone is found one base away.

The method was the immunoSEQ multiplex PCR assay. In most patients, genomic DNA was isolated using the Qiagen DNeasy Blood and Tissue Kit and sent frozen to Adaptive Biotechnologies for TCR sequencing. High-throughput TCR-beta CDR3 sequencing of genomic DNA from most patients was performed by Adaptive Biotechnologies. The published analysis was carried out like this. Adaptive's ImmunoSEQ software was the source of the TCR sequencing data for 15 to 20 patients, while a few other patients were processed with MiXCR and VDJtools. To correct CD4 versus CD8 sorting errors, sequences present in both subsets at a frequency ratio below 5:1 were removed. CDR3 nucleotide sequences shared by donor and recipient were removed because the origin of these sequences could not be assigned. At least 2-fold expansion over unstimulated cells and a minimum CFSE-low frequency of 0.002% (template counts) or 0.001% (read counts) were required for clones to be classified as alloreactive. Clones were considered mappable if detected in sequenced pre-transplant spleen, lymph node, or MLR CFSE-low populations of the donor or recipient. Cumulative frequency of alloreactive clones was calculated as a percentage of all sequences weighted by copy number. The table comes from immuneACCESS by way of TCRdb, which keeps in-frame sequences with V and J called. Part of the clones is missing from these tables; in studies checked, under half for an unresolved V gene and the rest for unknown reasons. V, J and clone size are those of that table, while D and trimming were read from the DNA. For this sample there are about 50,000 clones; around 90% appear just once. The top ten constitute 2% to 2.5% of the sample.

The CDR3 contains 13 residues, cysteine and phenylalanine counted. CDR3 DNA is the only sequence kept; it has 39 bases, read in frame from the first base. The germline V end is reduced by 5 bases and the J end by 2 bases; junction bases left unmatched: 3. CDR1 and CDR2 were assigned from the germline V gene (reference sequence) as LNHDA and SQIVND. The chain was built from TRBV19 and TRBJ2-7, with 7 junctional bases fitting TRBD1. This receptor was obtained from a human donor who was the organ donor for an intestinal transplant. The sample here was unstimulated CD4+ T cells sorted from spleen or lymph node cells, taken before transplant. The DNA sequence is given as TGTGCCAGTAGTTACAGGGGAACCTACGAGCAGTACTTC. It translates as CASSYRGTYEQYF.